This TCR beta chain was sequenced during a study of blood T cell repertoires in COVID-19. Sequencing used immunoSEQ multiplex PCR; TCRdb keeps in-frame clones, though not all of them. The sample carries 200,000 to 250,000 clones, almost 90% recorded once. CDR1 and CDR2 (germline): MNHEY, SMNVEV (reference sequence). Trimming stripped 0 bases from V and 0 bases from J, with 8 bases between. This CDR3 has 15 amino acids. The sequenced sample consisted of peripheral blood. The J gene is TRBJ1-1, the V gene TRBV27; the D is unclear. This TCR came from a woman between 55 and 75 years old with acute or convalescent COVID-19. The CDR3 reads CASSLSGSMNTEAFF. Written as DNA, the CDR3 is TGTGCCAGCAGTTTATCGGGCAGTATGAACACTGAAGCTTTCTTT.